This TCR beta chain is from a study of cytomegalovirus exposure and HLA in healthy donors. The study, taken as a whole, reports: In vitro confirmation showed a few CMV-associated chains to be CMV antigen specific. A list of more than 150 TCR beta chains associated with cytomegalovirus was given. Both high specificity and high sensitivity reportedly marked the classifier's diagnosis of cytomegalovirus status.

Sequencing was performed with immunoSEQ multiplex PCR; in TCRdb, only in-frame clones are kept and a portion is missing. The sample has about 280,000 clones; around 89% are singletons. Points on this clone: Its specificity is not known.

Germline V gene data show CDR1 as MNHEY and CDR2 as SMNVEV (reference sequence). The germline V and J ends were trimmed by 5 bases and 4 bases, with 20 bases remaining between them. The CDR3 extends over 16 amino acids. From the 120-subject validation cohort, which was separate from the roughly 620-subject first cohort, the donors were drawn. Material: PBMCs. The chain joins TRBV27 to TRBJ1-1; D is uncertain. The receptor was isolated from a woman aged 18 to 35 in good health and CMV-seronegative. The CDR3 nucleotides are TGTGCCAGCAGTACCTACGGGATCCCCGATGGCACTGAAGCTTTCTTT. This gives the protein CASSTYGIPDGTEAFF.